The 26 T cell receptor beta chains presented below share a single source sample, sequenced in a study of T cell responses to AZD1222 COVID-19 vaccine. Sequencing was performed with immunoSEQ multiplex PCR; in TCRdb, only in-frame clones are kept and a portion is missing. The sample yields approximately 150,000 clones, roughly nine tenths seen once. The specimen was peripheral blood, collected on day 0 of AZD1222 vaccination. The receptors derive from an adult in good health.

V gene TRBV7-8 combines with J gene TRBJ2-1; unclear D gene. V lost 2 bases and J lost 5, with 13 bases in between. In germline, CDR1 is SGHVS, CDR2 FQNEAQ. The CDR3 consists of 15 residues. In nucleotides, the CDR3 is TGTGCCAGCAGCTTATCTCCAGCGCGAAACAATGAGCAGTTCTTC. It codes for CASSLSPARNNEQFF.

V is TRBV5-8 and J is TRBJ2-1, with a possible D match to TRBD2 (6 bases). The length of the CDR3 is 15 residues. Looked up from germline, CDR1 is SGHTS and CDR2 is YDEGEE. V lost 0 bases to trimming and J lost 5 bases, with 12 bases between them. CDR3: CASSLGGDGDNEQFF. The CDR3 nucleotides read TGTGCCAGCAGCTTGGGGGGGGACGGAGACAATGAGCAGTTCTTC.

This chain's CDR3 is CASSETGGNQPQHF. CDR3 nucleotide sequence: TGTGCCAGCAGTGAGACAGGGGGCAATCAGCCCCAGCATTTT. The chain is built from TRBV6-1 and TRBJ1-5; 8 bases line up with TRBD1. This CDR3 spans 14 amino acids. Trimming took 3 bases from V and 2 from J; bases not matched to a gene: 0. Germline-derived CDR1 and CDR2 are MNHNS and SASEGT.

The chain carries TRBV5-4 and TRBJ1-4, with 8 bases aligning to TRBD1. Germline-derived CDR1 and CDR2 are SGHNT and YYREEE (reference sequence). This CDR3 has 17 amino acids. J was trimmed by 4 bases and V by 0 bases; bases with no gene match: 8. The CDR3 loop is CASSLVFPGQGNEKLFF. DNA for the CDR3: TGTGCCAGCAGCTTGGTCTTCCCTGGACAGGGTAATGAAAAACTGTTTTTT.

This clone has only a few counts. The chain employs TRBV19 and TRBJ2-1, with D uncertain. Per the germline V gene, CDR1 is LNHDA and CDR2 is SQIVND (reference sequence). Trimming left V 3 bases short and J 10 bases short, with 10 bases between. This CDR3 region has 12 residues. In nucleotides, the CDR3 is TGTGCCAGTAGTATCGGACCCCTCGAGCAGTTCTTC. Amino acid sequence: CASSIGPLEQFF.

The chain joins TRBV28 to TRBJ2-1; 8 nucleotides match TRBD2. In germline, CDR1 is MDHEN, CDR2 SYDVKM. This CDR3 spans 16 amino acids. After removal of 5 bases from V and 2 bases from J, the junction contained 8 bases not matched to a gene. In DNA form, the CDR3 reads TGTGCCAGCAGTATACAAGCGGGGGCGGCCTACAATGAGCAGTTCTTC. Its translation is CASSIQAGAAYNEQFF.

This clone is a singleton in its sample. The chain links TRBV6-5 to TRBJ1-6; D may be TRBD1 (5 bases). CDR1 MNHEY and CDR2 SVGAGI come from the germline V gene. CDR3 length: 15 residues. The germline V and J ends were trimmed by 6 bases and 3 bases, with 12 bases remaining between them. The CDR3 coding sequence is TGTGCCAGCAGACTTCTGCAGGGCTATAATTCACCCCTCCACTTT. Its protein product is CASRLLQGYNSPLHF.

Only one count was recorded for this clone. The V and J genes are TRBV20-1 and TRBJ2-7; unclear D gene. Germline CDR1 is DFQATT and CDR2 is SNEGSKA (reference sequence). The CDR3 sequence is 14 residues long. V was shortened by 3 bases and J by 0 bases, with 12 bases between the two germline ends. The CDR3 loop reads CSASPLHSSYEQYV. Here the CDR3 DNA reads TGCAGTGCTAGTCCTCTCCACAGCTCCTACGAGCAGTACGTC.

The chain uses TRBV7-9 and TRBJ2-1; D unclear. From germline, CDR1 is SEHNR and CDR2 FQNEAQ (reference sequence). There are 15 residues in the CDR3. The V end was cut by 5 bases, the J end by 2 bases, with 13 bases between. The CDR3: CASSPLGFPYNEQFF. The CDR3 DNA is TGTGCCAGCAGCCCTCTCGGGTTCCCCTACAATGAGCAGTTCTTC.

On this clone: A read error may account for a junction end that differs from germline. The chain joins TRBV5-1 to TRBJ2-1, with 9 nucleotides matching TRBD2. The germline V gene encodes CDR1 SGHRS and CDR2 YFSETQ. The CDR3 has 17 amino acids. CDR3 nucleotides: TGCGCCAGCACCTTGCAAGGCGGGAGGGCCGGGGGAAATGAGCAGTTCTTC. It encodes CASTLQGGRAGGNEQFF.

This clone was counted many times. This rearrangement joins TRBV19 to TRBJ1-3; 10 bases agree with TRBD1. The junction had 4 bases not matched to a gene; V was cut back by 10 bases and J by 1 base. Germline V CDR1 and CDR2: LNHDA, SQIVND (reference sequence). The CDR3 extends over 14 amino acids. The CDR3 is CATRQGASGNTIYF. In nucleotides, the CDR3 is TGTGCCACTCGACAGGGGGCTTCTGGAAACACCATATATTTT.

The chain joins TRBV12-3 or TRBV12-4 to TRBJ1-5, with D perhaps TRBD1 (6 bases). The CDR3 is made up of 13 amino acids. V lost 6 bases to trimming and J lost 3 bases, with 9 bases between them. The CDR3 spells CASRPGHNQPQHF. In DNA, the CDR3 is TGTGCCAGCAGGCCGGGACACAATCAGCCCCAGCATTTT.

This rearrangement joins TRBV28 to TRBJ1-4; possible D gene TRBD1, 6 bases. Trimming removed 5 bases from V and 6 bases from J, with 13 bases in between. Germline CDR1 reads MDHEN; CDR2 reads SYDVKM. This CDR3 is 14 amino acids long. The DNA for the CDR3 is TGTGCCAGCAGTCTTACAGGGCTGTATGAAAAACTGTTTTTT. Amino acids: CASSLTGLYEKLFF.

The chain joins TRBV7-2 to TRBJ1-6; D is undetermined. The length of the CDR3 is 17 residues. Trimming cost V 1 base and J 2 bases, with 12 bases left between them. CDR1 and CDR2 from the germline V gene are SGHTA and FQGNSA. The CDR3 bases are TGTGCCAGCAGCTTAGGCAGGAGCGGAACCTATAATTCACCCCTCCACTTT. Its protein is CASSLGRSGTYNSPLHF.

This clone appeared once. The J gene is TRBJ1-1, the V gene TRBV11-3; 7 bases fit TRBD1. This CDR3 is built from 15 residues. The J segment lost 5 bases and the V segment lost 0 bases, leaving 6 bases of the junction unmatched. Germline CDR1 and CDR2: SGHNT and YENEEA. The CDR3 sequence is CASSLDSGGETEAFF. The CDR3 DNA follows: TGTGCCAGCAGCTTAGACTCAGGGGGAGAGACTGAAGCTTTCTTT.

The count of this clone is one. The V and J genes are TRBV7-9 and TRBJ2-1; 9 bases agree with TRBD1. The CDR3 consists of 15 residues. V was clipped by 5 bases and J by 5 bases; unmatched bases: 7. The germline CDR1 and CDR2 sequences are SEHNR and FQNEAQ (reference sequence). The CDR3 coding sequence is TGTGCCAGCAGCCCACAGGGGGCCGGTAACAATGAGCAGTTCTTC. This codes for CASSPQGAGNNEQFF.

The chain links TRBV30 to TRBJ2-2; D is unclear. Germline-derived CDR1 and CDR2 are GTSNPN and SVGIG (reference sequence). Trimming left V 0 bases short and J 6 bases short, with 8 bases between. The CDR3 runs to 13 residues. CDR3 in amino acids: CAWSVPGAGELFF. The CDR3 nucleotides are TGTGCCTGGAGTGTACCGGGTGCCGGGGAGCTGTTTTTT.

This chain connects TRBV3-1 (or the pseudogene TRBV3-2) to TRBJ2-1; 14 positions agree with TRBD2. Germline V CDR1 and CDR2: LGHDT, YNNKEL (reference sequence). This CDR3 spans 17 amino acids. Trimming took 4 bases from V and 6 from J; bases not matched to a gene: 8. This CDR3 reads CASSRMTSGGARNEQFF. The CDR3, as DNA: TGTGCCAGCAGCCGCATGACTAGCGGGGGGGCCCGCAATGAGCAGTTCTTC.

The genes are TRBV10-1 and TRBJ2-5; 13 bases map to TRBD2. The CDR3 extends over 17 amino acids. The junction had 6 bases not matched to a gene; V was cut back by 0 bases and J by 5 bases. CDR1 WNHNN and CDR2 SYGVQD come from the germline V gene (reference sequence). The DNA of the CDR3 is TGCGCCAGCAGTGAGTCCCTACTAGCGGGAGGGCCGGAGACCCAGTACTTC. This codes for CASSESLLAGGPETQYF.

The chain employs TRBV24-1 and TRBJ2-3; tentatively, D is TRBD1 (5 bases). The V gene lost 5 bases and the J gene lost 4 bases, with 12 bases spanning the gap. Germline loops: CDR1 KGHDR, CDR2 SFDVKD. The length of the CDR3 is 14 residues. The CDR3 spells CATSAQRGPDTQYF. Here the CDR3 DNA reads TGTGCCACCAGTGCCCAAAGGGGCCCAGATACGCAGTATTTT.

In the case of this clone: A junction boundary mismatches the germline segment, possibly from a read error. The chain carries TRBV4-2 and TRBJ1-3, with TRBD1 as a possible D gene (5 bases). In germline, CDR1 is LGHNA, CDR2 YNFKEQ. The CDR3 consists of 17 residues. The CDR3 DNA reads TGTGCCAGTAGCCAACTCCCTGTGGGGGGATCTGGAAACACCATATATTTT. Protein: CASSQLPVGGSGNTIYF.

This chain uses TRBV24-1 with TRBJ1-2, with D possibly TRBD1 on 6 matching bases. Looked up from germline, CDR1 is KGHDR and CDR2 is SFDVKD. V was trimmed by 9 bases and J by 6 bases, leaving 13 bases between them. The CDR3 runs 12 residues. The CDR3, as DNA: TGTGCCACCTCCGGACAGACCCATGGCTACACCTTC. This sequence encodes CATSGQTHGYTF.

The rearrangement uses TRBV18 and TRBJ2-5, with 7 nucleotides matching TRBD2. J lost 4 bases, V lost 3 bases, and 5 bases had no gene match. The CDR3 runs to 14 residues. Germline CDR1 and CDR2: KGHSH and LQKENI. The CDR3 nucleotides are TGTGCCAGCTCACCCCGACTAGCCGGAGAGACCCAGTACTTC. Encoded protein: CASSPRLAGETQYF.

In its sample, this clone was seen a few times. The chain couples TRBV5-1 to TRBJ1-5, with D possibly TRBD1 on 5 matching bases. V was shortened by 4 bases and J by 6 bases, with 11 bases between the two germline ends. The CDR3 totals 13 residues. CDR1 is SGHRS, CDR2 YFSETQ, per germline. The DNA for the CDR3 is TGCGCCAGCAGCGCGGGGCGGGGTCAGCCCCAGCATTTT. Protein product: CASSAGRGQPQHF.

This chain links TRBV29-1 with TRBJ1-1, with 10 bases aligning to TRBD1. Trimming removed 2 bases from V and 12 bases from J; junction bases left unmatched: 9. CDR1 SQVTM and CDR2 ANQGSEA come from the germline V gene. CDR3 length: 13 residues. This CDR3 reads CSVEPGQGGRTFF. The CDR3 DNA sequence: TGCAGCGTTGAACCCGGACAGGGGGGGAGAACTTTCTTT.

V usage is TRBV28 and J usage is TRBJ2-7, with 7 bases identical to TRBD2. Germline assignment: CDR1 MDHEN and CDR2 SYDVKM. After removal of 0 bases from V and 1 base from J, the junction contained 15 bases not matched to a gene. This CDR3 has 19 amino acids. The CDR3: CASSLWSAGRPSGSYEQYF. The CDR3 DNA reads TGTGCCAGCAGTTTATGGTCGGCCGGGAGGCCTAGCGGTTCCTACGAGCAGTACTTC. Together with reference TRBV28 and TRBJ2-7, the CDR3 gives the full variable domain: DVKVTQSSRYLVKRTGEKVFLECVQDMDHENMFWYRQDPGLGLRLIYFSYDVKMKEKGDIPEGYSVSREKKERFSLILESASTNQTSMYLCASSLWSAGRPSGSYEQYFGPGTRLTVT.